Listed below are T cell receptor beta chains from one sample, sequenced in a study of blood T cells in healthy people across ages. From the 5' RACE reads, TCRdb called clonotypes with MiXCR, one entry per CDR3 protein. The top ten hold approximately 22% of the sample, which has around 1,900,000 distinct CDR3 sequences, 35% to 50% seen once. Sequencing was done on a sample of blood. These receptors were obtained from a human donor in good health. Both conserved end residues are part of each CDR3. Each record gives: D gene, V gene, J gene, clone size, CDR3 protein, CDR3 DNA. A D gene is named only where the DNA matches it firmly. Not all rows give a size; the values are once, few, many and, for expanded clones, a class.

>TRBD2|TRBV3-1|TRBJ2-4|few
CASSQAATSFGIQYF
TGTGCCAGCAGCCAAGCGGCGACTAGCTTCGGCATTCAGTACTTC
>-|TRBV14|TRBJ1-2|few
CASSQGESSHGYTF
TGTGCCAGCAGCCAAGGGGAGTCCTCACATGGCTACACCTTC
>-|TRBV6-5|TRBJ1-1|-
CASRRLDYTEAFF
TGTGCCAGCAGACGACTCGACTACACTGAAGCTTTCTTT
>-|TRBV7-2|TRBJ2-3|-
CASSLMRGSTDTQYF
TGTGCCAGCAGCTTAATGAGGGGTTCCACAGATACGCAGTATTTT
>-|TRBV29-1|TRBJ2-5|few
CSVSGSFKETQYF
TGCAGCGTTTCTGGGTCTTTCAAAGAGACCCAGTACTTC
>TRBD2|TRBV6-1|TRBJ2-1|few
CASLPGGGRGEQFF
TGTGCCAGCCTCCCGGGGGGGGGCCGTGGGGAGCAGTTCTTC
>-|TRBV20-1|TRBJ1-1|-
CSSYLNTEAFF
TGCAGTAGCTATTTGAACACTGAAGCTTTCTTT
>-|TRBV15|TRBJ1-6|-
CATSLGGNSPLHF
TGTGCCACCAGCCTAGGAGGTAATTCACCCCTCCACTTT
>TRBD2|TRBV7-4|TRBJ2-7|few
CASSLGEGASGESSFSYEQYF
TGTGCCAGCAGCTTAGGAGAGGGTGCTAGCGGGGAGTCTTCCTTTTCTTACGAGCAGTACTTC
>-|TRBV3-1|TRBJ1-5|-
CASSHSADYQPQHF
TGTGCCAGCAGCCACTCGGCCGATTATCAGCCCCAGCATTTT
>-|TRBV20-1|TRBJ1-2|-
CSSRGNYGYTF
TGCAGTTCCCGGGGTAACTATGGCTACACCTTC